The following is a TCR beta chain sequence with its context. Original data processing: Nucleated cell number was recorded as an estimate derived from reference gene primer amplification. Assay used: immunoSEQ multiplex PCR; TCRdb lists only in-frame clones, some missing. The V and J calls and clone size were taken over from that table, and D and trimming were inferred from the DNA. The data hold about 75,000 clones, with 79% observed a single time. This entry is derived from a study of blood T cell repertoires in COVID-19. Turning to the study itself: The United States, Italy and Spain were the sources of the acute and convalescent COVID-19 samples. Nucleic acid was either cDNA or gDNA, and it came from T cells, B-cell-depleted T cells, or PBMCs.

With 4 bases clipped from V and 1 base from J, the junction kept 5 bases outside the gene matches. Germline V gives CDR1 KGHDR, CDR2 SFDVKD. The CDR3 has 16 amino acids. The receptor comes from a woman of 80 years or more with active or convalescent COVID-19. Sequencing was performed on peripheral blood. The rearrangement uses TRBV24-1 and TRBJ2-3; 9 bases align to TRBD2. The CDR3 DNA reads as TGTGCCACCAGTGAAGTAGCGGGAGCCGGCACAGATACGCAGTATTTT. Protein: CATSEVAGAGTDTQYF.